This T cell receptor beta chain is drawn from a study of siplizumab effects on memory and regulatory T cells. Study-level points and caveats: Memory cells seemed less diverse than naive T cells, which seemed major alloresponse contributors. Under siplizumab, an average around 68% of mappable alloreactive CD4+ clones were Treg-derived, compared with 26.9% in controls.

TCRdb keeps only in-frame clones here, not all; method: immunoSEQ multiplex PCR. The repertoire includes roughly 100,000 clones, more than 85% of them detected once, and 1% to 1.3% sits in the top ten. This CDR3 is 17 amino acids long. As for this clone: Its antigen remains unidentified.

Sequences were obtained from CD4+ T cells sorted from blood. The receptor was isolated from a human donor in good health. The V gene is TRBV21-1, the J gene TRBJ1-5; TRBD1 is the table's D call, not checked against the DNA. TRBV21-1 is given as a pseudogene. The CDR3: CASSNRGQENSNQPQHF. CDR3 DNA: TGTGCCAGCAGCAACCGAGGACAGGAGAATAGCAATCAGCCCCAGCATTTT.